The 4 T cell receptor beta chains below come from one sample, sequenced in a study of cytomegalovirus exposure and HLA in healthy donors. A multiplex PCR was run with 60 Vbeta primers and 13 Jbeta primers. TCRdb's table, derived via immunoSEQ multiplex PCR, lists solely in-frame clones and lacks some. The sample lists some 170,000 clones; 72% were seen once. Source material: PBMCs. Receptors originate from a human donor in good health.

The chain has TRBV2 and TRBJ2-5; the D gene is possibly TRBD2 (5 bases). The CDR3 is 14 amino acids. V was pared by 10 bases and J by 7 bases, with 22 bases between. CDR1 is SNHLY, CDR2 FYNNEI, per germline. The CDR3 protein is CATTAQLASATQYF. The CDR3 region has the DNA TGTGCCACCACGGCGCAATTAGCGTCAGCGACCCAGTACTTC.

The chain recombines TRBV5-6 with TRBJ1-2; no reliable D call. The CDR3 is 15 residues long. The germline V and J ends were trimmed by 4 bases and 3 bases, with 16 bases remaining between them. Germline V gene lookup returns CDR1 SGHDT and CDR2 YYEEEE. CDR3 nucleotides: TGTGCCAGCAGCGCCACCGGGTTGCTGGACTATGGCTACACCTTC. Its protein product is CASSATGLLDYGYTF.

The J gene is TRBJ1-1, the V gene TRBV30; D not resolved. The germline V and J ends were trimmed by 0 bases and 7 bases, with 12 bases remaining between them. The CDR3 totals 13 residues. Germline values: CDR1 GTSNPN, CDR2 SVGIG (reference sequence). The CDR3: CAWSVLARVEAFF. The CDR3 bases are TGTGCCTGGAGTGTTCTGGCCCGGGTTGAAGCTTTCTTT.

This clone turned up a few times. The chain combines TRBV7-2 with TRBJ2-7; D may be TRBD2 (6 bases). The V and J ends lost 2 bases and 0 bases respectively, with 11 bases between them. This CDR3 contains 15 residues. The germline V gene has CDR1 SGHTA and CDR2 FQGNSA. This CDR3 is CASSLWGESSYEQYF. CDR3 nucleotide sequence: TGTGCCAGCAGCTTATGGGGGGAAAGCTCCTACGAGCAGTACTTC.